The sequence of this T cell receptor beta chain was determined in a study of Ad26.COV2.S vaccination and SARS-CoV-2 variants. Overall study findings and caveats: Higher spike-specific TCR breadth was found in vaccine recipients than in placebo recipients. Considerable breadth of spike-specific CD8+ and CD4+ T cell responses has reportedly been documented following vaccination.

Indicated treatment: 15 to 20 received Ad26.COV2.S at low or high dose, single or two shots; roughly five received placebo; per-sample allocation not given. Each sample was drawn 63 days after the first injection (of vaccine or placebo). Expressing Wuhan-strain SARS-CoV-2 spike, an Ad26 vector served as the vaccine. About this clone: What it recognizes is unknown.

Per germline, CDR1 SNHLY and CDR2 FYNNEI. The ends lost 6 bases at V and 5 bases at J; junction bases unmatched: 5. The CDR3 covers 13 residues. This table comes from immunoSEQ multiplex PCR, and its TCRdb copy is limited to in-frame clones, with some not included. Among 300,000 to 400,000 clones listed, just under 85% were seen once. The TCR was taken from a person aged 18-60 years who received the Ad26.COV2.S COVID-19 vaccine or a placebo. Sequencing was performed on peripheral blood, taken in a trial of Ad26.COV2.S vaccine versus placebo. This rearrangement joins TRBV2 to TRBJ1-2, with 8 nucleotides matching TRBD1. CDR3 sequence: CASRSGGDYGYTF. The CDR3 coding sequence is TGTGCCAGCAGGTCAGGGGGCGATTATGGCTACACCTTC.